The rows below give T cell receptor beta chains drawn from one sample of a study of OX40 agonist ivuxolimab in advanced cancers. Method: immunoSEQ multiplex PCR; TCRdb's copy keeps in-frame clones and lacks some. There are about 46,000 clones in the sample; approximately 91% occur only once, and 3% to 4.5% lies in the top ten. The starting material was CD4+ or CD8+ T cells sorted from blood, obtained in a trial of the OX40 agonist ivuxolimab. The receptors stem from an adult with an advanced solid tumor such as melanoma, head and neck, liver or kidney cancer. CDR3s include the opening cysteine and the closing phenylalanine or tryptophan. D genes are given only for firm matches. Clone size appears in some rows only: once, few, many, or a class for an expanded clone.

d_call,cdr3_length,j_call,clone_size,v_call,cdr3_nt,cdr3_aa
.,14,TRBJ2-3,.,TRBV2,TGTGCCAGCAAGCTAACTGCTAGCACAGATACGCAGTATTTT,CASKLTASTDTQYF
.,14,TRBJ2-5,few,TRBV6-5,TGTGCCAGCAGTACAGTACAGGGATGGGAGACCCAGTACTTC,CASSTVQGWETQYF
TRBD1,14,TRBJ2-7,.,TRBV7-9,TGTGCCAGCAGCCAGACAGGGATCAAATACGAGCAGTACTTC,CASSQTGIKYEQYF
TRBD1,14,TRBJ1-3,.,TRBV7-8,TGTGCCAGCAGCGGGACAGCCTCTGGAAACACCATATATTTT,CASSGTASGNTIYF
TRBD1,17,TRBJ2-1,.,TRBV5-5,TGTGCCAGCAGCTCCCTAAGACAGGGGACGACAAACAATGAGCAGTTCTTC,CASSSLRQGTTNNEQFF
.,14,TRBJ1-1,.,TRBV7-9,TGTGCCAGCAGCTTGGGACACCCGGGCACTGAAGCTTTCTTT,CASSLGHPGTEAFF
.,16,TRBJ1-1,.,TRBV7-9,TGTGCCAGCAGCTTGTCGGGTCCGGGGATGAACACTGAAGCTTTCTTT,CASSLSGPGMNTEAFF
.,15,TRBJ1-2,.,TRBV4-2,TGTGCCAGCAGCCAAGATCTCGGGGTTGACTATGGCTACACCTTC,CASSQDLGVDYGYTF
.,13,TRBJ2-2,.,TRBV6-5,TGTGCCAGCAGAAGGGACCACACCGGGGAGCTGTTTTTT,CASRRDHTGELFF
.,15,TRBJ1-6,once,TRBV30,TGTGCCTGGAGTGTAGTGGGTCCCCATAATTCACCCCTCCACTTT,CAWSVVGPHNSPLHF
.,14,TRBJ1-1,.,TRBV6-5,TGTGCCAGCAGTTACTCCCAGAGAAACACTGAAGCTTTCTTT,CASSYSQRNTEAFF
TRBD2,15,TRBJ2-3,.,TRBV9,TGTGCCAGCACAGCCGGGACTAATGGTCCAGATACGCAGTATTTT,CASTAGTNGPDTQYF
.,13,TRBJ2-7,.,TRBV6-6,TGTGCCAGCAGTCTCCAGACTCTCTACGAGCAGTACTTC,CASSLQTLYEQYF
TRBD2,17,TRBJ2-5,.,TRBV27,TGTGCCAGCAGTTTATTCGGACTAGCGGGAGTATTCGAGACCCAGTACTTC,CASSLFGLAGVFETQYF
.,14,TRBJ2-7,.,TRBV19,TGTGCCAGTAGTATTACCGGGGAGACCTACGAGCAGTACTTC,CASSITGETYEQYF
.,13,TRBJ2-3,.,TRBV30,TGTGCCTGGGGAGGGGCCACCACAGATACGCAGTATTTT,CAWGGATTDTQYF
.,15,TRBJ2-4,.,TRBV5-5,TGTGCCAGCAGCCCCCCCACGGGAGCCAAAAACATTCAGTACTTC,CASSPPTGAKNIQYF
.,14,TRBJ2-2,.,TRBV4-1,TGCGCCAGCAGCCCACGTGAGGCCACCGGGGAGCTGTTTTTT,CASSPREATGELFF
.,12,TRBJ2-7,.,TRBV27,TGTGCCAGCAGCTCAAGGACCGGCGAGCAGTACTTC,CASSSRTGEQYF
TRBD1,14,TRBJ1-2,.,TRBV6-1,TGTGCCAGCAGTGAAGGACAGGGGAGATATGGCTACACCTTC,CASSEGQGRYGYTF
.,16,TRBJ1-6,.,TRBV28,TGTGCCAGCAGTTTATTCGCCACAGGGAACAATTCACCCCTCCACTTT,CASSLFATGNNSPLHF
.,16,TRBJ1-3,once,TRBV7-3,TGTGCCAGCAGCCCTGACGAACCGAGAACTGGAAACACCATATATTTT,CASSPDEPRTGNTIYF
.,11,TRBJ2-7,once,TRBV6-5,TGTGCCAGCAGATTCGCCTACGAGCAGTACTTC,CASRFAYEQYF
TRBD2,15,TRBJ2-5,.,TRBV29-1,TGCAGCGTTGCAAAAGGACTAGCGGGAGGAAAGACCCAGTACTTC,CSVAKGLAGGKTQYF
.,18,TRBJ2-1,once,TRBV9,TGTGCCAGCAGCAGGGTCCCCGGAGGCCCCCGGGGCCCCGGCCCGCAGTTCTTC,CASSRVPGGPRGPGPQFF
.,12,TRBJ1-1,.,TRBV5-6,TGTGCCAGCAGCTATTCCAGGGGTGAAGCTTTCTTT,CASSYSRGEAFF